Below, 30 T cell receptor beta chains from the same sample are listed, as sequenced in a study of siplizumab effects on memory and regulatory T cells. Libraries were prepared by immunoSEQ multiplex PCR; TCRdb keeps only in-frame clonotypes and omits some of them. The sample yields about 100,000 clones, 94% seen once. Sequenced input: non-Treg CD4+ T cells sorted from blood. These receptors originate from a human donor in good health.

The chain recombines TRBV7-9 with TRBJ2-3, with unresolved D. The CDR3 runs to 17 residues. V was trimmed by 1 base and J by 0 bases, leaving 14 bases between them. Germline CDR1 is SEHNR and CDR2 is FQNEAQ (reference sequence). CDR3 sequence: CASSLGRSATSTDTQYF. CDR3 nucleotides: TGTGCCAGCAGCTTAGGTCGGAGCGCAACTAGCACAGATACGCAGTATTTT.

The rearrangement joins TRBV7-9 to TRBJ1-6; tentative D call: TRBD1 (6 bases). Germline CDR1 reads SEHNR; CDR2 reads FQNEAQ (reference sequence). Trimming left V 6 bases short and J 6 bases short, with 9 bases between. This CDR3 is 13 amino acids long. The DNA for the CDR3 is TGTGCCAGCAGTAGGGACATTAATTCACCCCTCCACTTT. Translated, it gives CASSRDINSPLHF.

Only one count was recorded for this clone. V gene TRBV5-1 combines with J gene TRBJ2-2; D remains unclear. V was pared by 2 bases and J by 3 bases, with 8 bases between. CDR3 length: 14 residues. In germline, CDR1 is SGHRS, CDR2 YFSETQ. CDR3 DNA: TGCGCCAGCAGCTTTGGCGGCGACACCGGGGAGCTGTTTTTT. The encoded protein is CASSFGGDTGELFF. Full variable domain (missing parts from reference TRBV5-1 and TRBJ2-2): KAGVTQTPRYLIKTRGQQVTLSCSPISGHRSVSWYQQTPGQGLQFLFEYFSETQRNKGNFPGRFSGRQFSNSRSEMNVSTLELGDSALYLCASSFGGDTGELFFGEGSRLTVL.

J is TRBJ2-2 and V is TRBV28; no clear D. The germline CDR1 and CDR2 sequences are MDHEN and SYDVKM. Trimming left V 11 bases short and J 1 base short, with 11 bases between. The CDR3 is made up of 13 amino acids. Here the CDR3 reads CAARPQNTGELFF. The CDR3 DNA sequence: TGTGCCGCCCGACCCCAGAACACCGGGGAGCTGTTTTTT.

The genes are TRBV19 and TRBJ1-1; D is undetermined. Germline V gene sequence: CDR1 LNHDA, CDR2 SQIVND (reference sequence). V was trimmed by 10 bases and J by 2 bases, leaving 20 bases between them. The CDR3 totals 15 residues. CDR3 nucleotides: TGTGCCACCTTAGACGGATTATTTGGTAACACTGAAGCTTTCTTT. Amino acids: CATLDGLFGNTEAFF. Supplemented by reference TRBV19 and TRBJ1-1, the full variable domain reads DGGITQSPKYLFRKEGQNVTLSCEQNLNHDAMYWYRQDPGQGLRLIYYSQIVNDFQKGDIAEGYSVSREKKESFPLTVTSAQKNPTAFYLCATLDGLFGNTEAFFGQGTRLTVV.

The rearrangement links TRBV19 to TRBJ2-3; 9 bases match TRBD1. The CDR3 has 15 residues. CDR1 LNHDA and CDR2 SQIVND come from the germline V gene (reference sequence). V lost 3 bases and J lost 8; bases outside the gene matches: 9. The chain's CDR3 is CASSIAGQGPGTQYF. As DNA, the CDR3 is TGTGCCAGTAGTATTGCGGGACAGGGCCCAGGTACGCAGTATTTT.

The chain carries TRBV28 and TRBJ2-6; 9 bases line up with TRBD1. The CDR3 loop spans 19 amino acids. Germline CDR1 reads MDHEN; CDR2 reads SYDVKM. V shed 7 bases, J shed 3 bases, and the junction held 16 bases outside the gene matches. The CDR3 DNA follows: TGTGCCAGCACCATCCCCCCGGGACAGGGAGGGGGTGGGGCCAACGTCCTGACTTTC. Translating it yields CASTIPPGQGGGGANVLTF.

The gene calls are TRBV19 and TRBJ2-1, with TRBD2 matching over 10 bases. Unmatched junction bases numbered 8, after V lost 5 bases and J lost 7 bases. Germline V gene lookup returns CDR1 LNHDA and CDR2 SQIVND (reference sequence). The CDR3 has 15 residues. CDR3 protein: CASSWGLAGENEQFF. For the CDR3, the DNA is TGTGCCAGTAGTTGGGGGCTAGCGGGAGAAAATGAGCAGTTCTTC.

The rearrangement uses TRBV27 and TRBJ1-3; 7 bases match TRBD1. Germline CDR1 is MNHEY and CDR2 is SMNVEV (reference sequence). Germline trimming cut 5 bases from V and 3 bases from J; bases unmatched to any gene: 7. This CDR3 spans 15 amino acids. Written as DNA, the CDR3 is TGTGCCAGCAGTCCCCGGACAGGCCATGGAAACACCATATATTTT. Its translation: CASSPRTGHGNTIYF.

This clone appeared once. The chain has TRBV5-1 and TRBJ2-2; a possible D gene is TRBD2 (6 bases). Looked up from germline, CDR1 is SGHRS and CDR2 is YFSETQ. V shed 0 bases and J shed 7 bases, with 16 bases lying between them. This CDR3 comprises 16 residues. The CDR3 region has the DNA TGCGCCAGCAGCTTGGATCTAGCGAGTCAGGGCGGGGAGCTGTTTTTT. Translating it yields CASSLDLASQGGELFF.

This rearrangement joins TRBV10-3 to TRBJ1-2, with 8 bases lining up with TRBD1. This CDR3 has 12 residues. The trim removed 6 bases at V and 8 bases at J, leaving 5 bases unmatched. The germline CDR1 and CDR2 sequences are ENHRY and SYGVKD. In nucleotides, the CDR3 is TGTGCCATCAGGAGGGACAGGCCGGGCTACACCTTC. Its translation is CAIRRDRPGYTF.

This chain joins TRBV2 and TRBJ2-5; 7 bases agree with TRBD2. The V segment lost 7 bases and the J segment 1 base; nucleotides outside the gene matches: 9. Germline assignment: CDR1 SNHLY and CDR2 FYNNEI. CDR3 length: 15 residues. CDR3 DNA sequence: TGTGCCAGCACTATCCCATTAGCGGGCCAAGAGACCCAGTACTTC. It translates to CASTIPLAGQETQYF. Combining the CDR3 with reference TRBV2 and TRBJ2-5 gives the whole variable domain EPEVTQTPSHQVTQMGQEVILRCVPISNHLYFYWYRQILGQKVEFLVSFYNNEISEKSEIFDDQFSVERPDGSNFTLKIRSTKLEDSAMYFCASTIPLAGQETQYFGPGTRLLVL.

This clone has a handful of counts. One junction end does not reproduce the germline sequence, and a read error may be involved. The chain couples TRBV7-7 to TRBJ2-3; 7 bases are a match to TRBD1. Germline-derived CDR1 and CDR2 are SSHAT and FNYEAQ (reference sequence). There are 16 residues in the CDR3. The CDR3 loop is CASSLGRGLYTDTQYF. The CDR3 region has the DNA TGTGCTAGCAGCTTAGGAAGGGGGCTATACACAGATACGCAGTATTTT.

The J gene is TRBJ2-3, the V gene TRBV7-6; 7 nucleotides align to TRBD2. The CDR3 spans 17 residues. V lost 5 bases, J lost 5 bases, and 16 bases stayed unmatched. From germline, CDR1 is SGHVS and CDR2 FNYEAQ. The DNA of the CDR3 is TGTGCCAGCAGCGGGGAAACTAGCGCAACCACCATAGATACGCAGTATTTT. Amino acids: CASSGETSATTIDTQYF.

This chain's CDR3 is CASSLDARQRITDTQYF. For the CDR3, the DNA is TGTGCCAGCAGCTTAGACGCCAGGCAGCGGATCACAGATACGCAGTATTTT. V gene TRBV7-6 combines with J gene TRBJ2-3, with D maybe TRBD2 (5 bases). V was clipped by 1 base and J by 2 bases, with 16 bases between them. CDR1 and CDR2 from the germline V gene are SGHVS and FNYEAQ. The CDR3 is 17 amino acids.

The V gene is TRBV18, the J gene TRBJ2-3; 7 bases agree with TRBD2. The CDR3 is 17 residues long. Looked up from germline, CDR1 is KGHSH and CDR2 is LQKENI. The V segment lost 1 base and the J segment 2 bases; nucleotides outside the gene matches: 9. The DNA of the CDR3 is TGTGCCAGCTCACCACGGCCTAGCGGCTTATACACAGATACGCAGTATTTT. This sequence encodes CASSPRPSGLYTDTQYF.

The CDR3 protein is CATGGEGGETQYF. The DNA for the CDR3 is TGTGCCACCGGTGGGGAGGGAGGAGAGACCCAGTACTTC. J is TRBJ2-5 and V is TRBV10-3; 7 bases align to TRBD2. V shed 10 bases, J shed 4 bases, and the junction held 9 bases outside the gene matches. The CDR3 is 13 amino acids. The germline V gene has CDR1 ENHRY and CDR2 SYGVKD.

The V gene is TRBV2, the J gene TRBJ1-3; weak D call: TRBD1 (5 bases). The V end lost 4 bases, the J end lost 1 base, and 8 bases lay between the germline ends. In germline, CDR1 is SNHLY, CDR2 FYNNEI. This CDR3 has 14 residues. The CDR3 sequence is CASSAQASGNTIYF. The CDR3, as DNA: TGTGCCAGCAGTGCACAGGCTTCTGGAAACACCATATATTTT.

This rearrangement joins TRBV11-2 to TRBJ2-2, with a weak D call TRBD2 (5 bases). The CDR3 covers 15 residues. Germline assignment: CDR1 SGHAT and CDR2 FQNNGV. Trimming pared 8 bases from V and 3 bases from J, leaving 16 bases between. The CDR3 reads CASLSTRRDTGELFF. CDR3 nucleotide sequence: TGTGCCAGCCTCTCGACCCGGCGGGACACCGGGGAGCTGTTTTTT.

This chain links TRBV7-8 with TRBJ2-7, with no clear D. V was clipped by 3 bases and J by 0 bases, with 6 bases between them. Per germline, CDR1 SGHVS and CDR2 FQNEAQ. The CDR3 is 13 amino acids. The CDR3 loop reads CASSFPLSYEQYF. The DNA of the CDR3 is TGTGCCAGCAGCTTCCCCCTCTCCTACGAGCAGTACTTC.

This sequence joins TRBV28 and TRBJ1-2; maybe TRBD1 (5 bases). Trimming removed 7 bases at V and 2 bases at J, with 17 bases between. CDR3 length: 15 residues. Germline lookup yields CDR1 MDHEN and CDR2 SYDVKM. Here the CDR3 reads CASKVDIAGNYGYTF. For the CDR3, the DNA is TGTGCCAGCAAAGTGGACATTGCGGGAAACTATGGCTACACCTTC.

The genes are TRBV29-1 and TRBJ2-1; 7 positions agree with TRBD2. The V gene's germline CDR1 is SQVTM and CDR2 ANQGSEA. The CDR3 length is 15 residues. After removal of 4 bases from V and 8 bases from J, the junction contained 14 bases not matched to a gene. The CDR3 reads CSVVSGGFGYYEQFF. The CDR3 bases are TGCAGCGTTGTGTCCGGGGGGTTTGGGTACTATGAGCAGTTCTTC.

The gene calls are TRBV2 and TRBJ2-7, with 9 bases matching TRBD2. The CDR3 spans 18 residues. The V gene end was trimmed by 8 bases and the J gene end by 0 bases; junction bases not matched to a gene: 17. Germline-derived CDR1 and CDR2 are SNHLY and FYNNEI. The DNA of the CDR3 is TGTGCCAGCGGTCCTCGGACTAGCGCAAGATACCGCTCCTACGAGCAGTACTTC. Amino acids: CASGPRTSARYRSYEQYF.

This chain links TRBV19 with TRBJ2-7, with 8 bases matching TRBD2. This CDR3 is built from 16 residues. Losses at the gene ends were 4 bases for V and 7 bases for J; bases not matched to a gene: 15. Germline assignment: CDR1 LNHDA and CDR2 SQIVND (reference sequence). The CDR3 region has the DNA TGTGCCAGTAGTACTGGACTAGCAGGGGTAGGGTTGGAGCAGTACTTC. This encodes CASSTGLAGVGLEQYF.

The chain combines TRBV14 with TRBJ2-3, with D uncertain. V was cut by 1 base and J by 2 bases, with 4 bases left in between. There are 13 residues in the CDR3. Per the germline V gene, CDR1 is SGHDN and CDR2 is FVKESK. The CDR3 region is CASSQVLTDTQYF. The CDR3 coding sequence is TGTGCCAGCAGCCAAGTACTCACAGATACGCAGTATTTT.

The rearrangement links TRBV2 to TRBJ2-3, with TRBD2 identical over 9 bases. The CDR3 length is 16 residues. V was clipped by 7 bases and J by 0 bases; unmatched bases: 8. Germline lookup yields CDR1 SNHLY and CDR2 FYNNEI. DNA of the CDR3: TGTGCCAGCAATCCGGGACTAGCATTTAGCACAGATACGCAGTATTTT. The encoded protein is CASNPGLAFSTDTQYF.

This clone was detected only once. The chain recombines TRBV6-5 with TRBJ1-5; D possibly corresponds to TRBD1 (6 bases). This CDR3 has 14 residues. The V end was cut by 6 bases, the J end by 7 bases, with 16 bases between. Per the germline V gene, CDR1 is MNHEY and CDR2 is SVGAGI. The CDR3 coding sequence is TGTGCCAGCAGCCGGGGGGACAAATCCCAGCCCCAGCATTTT. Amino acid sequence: CASSRGDKSQPQHF.

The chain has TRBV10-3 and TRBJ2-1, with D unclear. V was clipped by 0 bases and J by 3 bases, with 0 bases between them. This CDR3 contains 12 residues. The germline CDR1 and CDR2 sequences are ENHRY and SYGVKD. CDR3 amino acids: CAISESYNEQFF. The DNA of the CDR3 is TGTGCCATCAGTGAGTCCTACAATGAGCAGTTCTTC.

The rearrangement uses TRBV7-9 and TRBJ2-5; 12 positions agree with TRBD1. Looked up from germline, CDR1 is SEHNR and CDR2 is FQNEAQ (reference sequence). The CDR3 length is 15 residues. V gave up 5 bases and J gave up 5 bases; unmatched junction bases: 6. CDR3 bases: TGTGCCAGCAGCCCAGGGACAGGGGGCTTGGAGACCCAGTACTTC. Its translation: CASSPGTGGLETQYF.

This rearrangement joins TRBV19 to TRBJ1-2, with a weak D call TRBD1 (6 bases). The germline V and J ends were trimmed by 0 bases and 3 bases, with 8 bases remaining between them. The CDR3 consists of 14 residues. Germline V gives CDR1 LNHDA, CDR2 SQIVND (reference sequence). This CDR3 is CASSIEGHYYGYTF. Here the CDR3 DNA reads TGTGCCAGTAGTATAGAGGGACACTACTATGGCTACACCTTC.